These 21 T cell receptor beta chains originate from one sample sequenced in a study of T-cell reconstitution after alpha-beta-depleted transplantation in children. Preparing the TCRbeta library involved the use of unique molecular identifiers. TCRdb reprocessed the PCR reads with MiXCR, giving one entry per CDR3 protein. This repertoire shows 450,000 to 600,000 distinct CDR3 sequences, 18% found once; its top ten account for 2.5% to 4%. The sample in question was PBMCs from the stem cell graft donor, obtained from the stem cell graft. These receptors all stem from a human donor who donated a stem cell graft to a child with acute lymphoblastic leukemia.

This clonotype was detected ten times or more. The V gene is TRBV10-1, the J gene TRBJ1-6; D ambiguous. CDR3 length equals 14 residues. Germline V lookup: CDR1 WNHNN, CDR2 SYGVQD (reference sequence). Between the trimmed V and J ends, which lost 3 bases and 8 bases, there was a span of 11 bases. The chain's CDR3 is CASSDTLNDSPLHF. The CDR3 nucleotides read TGCGCCAGCAGTGACACTCTGAACGATTCACCCCTCCACTTT.

This clonotype was observed a handful of times. V is TRBV29-1 and J is TRBJ2-7; maybe TRBD1 (5 bases). Germline V gives CDR1 SQVTM, CDR2 ANQGSEA. This CDR3 has 15 amino acids. V gave up 5 bases and J gave up 2 bases, with 19 bases separating them. This CDR3 is CSVSSSQGRTYEQYF. The CDR3 DNA reads TGCAGCGTTAGTTCATCTCAGGGCCGAACCTACGAGCAGTACTTC.

The chain combines TRBV6-5 with TRBJ2-5, with 12 bases fitting TRBD2. This CDR3 region has 15 residues. The germline V gene encodes CDR1 MNHEY and CDR2 SVGAGI. With 4 bases clipped from V and 5 bases from J, the junction kept 5 bases outside the gene matches. CDR3 nucleotide sequence: TGTGCCAGCAGTTGGGCTAGCGGGAGGGCTGAGACCCAGTACTTC. Translation gives CASSWASGRAETQYF.

The chain carries TRBV7-8 and TRBJ2-7, with a tentative D call TRBD1 (7 bases). Germline values: CDR1 SGHVS, CDR2 FQNEAQ. Trimming cost V 4 bases and J 4 bases, with 26 bases left between them. This CDR3 is 18 amino acids long. CDR3 amino acids: CASSSHATRDRQIYEQYF. The CDR3 coding sequence is TGTGCCAGCAGCTCCCACGCGACTAGGGACAGACAGATTTACGAGCAGTACTTC. The full variable domain, with the rest looked up from reference TRBV7-8 and TRBJ2-7, is GAGVSQSPRYKVAKRGQDVALRCDPISGHVSLFWYQQALGQGPEFLTYFQNEAQLDKSGLPSDRFFAERPEGSVSTLKIQRTQQEDSAVYLCASSSHATRDRQIYEQYFGPGTRLTVT.

The V gene is TRBV20-1, the J gene TRBJ2-6; no clear D. Germline V lookup: CDR1 DFQATT, CDR2 SNEGSKA (reference sequence). Trimming took 0 bases from V and 0 from J, leaving 15 bases between them. This CDR3 contains 18 residues. The CDR3 region has the DNA TGCAGTGCTAGAGAACGCGGCGCTACTACCTCTGGGGCCAACGTCCTGACTTTC. Translated, it gives CSARERGATTSGANVLTF.

J is TRBJ2-1 and V is TRBV12-3 or TRBV12-4; 11 bases align to TRBD2. The ends lost 4 bases at V and 6 bases at J; junction bases unmatched: 5. The CDR3 totals 15 residues. CDR3 sequence: CASSSLAGVGNEQFF. In DNA form, the CDR3 reads TGTGCCAGCAGTTCACTAGCGGGAGTGGGCAATGAGCAGTTCTTC.

V gene TRBV7-8 combines with J gene TRBJ2-3; the match to TRBD2 covers 7 bases. The length of the CDR3 is 17 residues. V lost 7 bases and J lost 4; bases outside the gene matches: 17. CDR1 is SGHVS and CDR2 is FQNEAQ in the germline V gene. The CDR3 DNA is TGTGCCAGCATCCTTAACGGTGGACTAGTGACTCCAGATACGCAGTATTTT. Protein product: CASILNGGLVTPDTQYF.

This clonotype was counted between two and nine times. The J gene is TRBJ2-1, the V gene TRBV2, with 10 bases that match TRBD1. This CDR3 has 15 amino acids. J was trimmed by 4 bases and V by 7 bases; bases with no gene match: 7. CDR1 and CDR2 from the germline V gene are SNHLY and FYNNEI. CDR3: CASMPDRGIYNEQFF. The CDR3 DNA reads TGTGCCAGCATGCCGGACAGGGGGATTTACAATGAGCAGTTCTTC.

This clonotype was observed a single time. V and J are TRBV20-1 and TRBJ1-4; D is possibly TRBD1 (5 bases). The CDR3 consists of 13 residues. Germline V gives CDR1 DFQATT, CDR2 SNEGSKA (reference sequence). V was cut by 5 bases and J by 8 bases, with 15 bases left in between. The CDR3 sequence is CSAGGSGGEKLFF. CDR3 bases: TGCAGTGCTGGGGGATCCGGGGGAGAAAAACTGTTTTTT.

This clonotype was counted a few times. Written as DNA, the CDR3 is TGCGCCAGCAGCGTTGGTGGGGCAACTAATGAAAAACTGTTTTTT. It is translated as CASSVGGATNEKLFF. V and J are TRBV5-1 and TRBJ1-4; D is unresolved. CDR3 length: 15 residues. The germline gives CDR1 SGHRS, CDR2 YFSETQ. V was cut by 4 bases and J by 0 bases, with 10 bases left in between.

The V call is TRBV6-2 or TRBV6-3, the J call TRBJ2-7, with 13 bases identical to TRBD2. The CDR3 covers 19 residues. Germline lookup yields CDR1 MNHEY and CDR2 SVGEGT. Trimming took 6 bases from V and 0 from J; bases not matched to a gene: 14. CDR3 amino acids: CASSLPGLAGQTVSYEQYF. The CDR3 bases are TGTGCCAGCAGCTTACCGGGACTAGCGGGACAAACGGTCTCCTACGAGCAGTACTTC.

This clonotype showed up many times. This sequence joins TRBV28 and TRBJ2-1, with 7 bases fitting TRBD2. This CDR3 is built from 13 residues. With 11 bases clipped from V and 0 bases from J, the junction kept 4 bases outside the gene matches. Germline loops: CDR1 MDHEN, CDR2 SYDVKM. CDR3 sequence: CASGGGSYNEQFF. In DNA form, the CDR3 reads TGTGCCTCGGGCGGGGGCTCCTACAATGAGCAGTTCTTC. Based on the CDR3 plus reference TRBV28 and TRBJ2-1, the full variable domain is DVKVTQSSRYLVKRTGEKVFLECVQDMDHENMFWYRQDPGLGLRLIYFSYDVKMKEKGDIPEGYSVSREKKERFSLILESASTNQTSMYLCASGGGSYNEQFFGPGTRLTVL.

The CDR3 DNA is TGTGCCAGCACTGCCGCTCATACGCAGTATTTT. It specifies CASTAAHTQYF. V and J are TRBV12-3 or TRBV12-4 and TRBJ2-3; no definite D call. With 7 bases removed from V and 7 bases from J, the gap between germline ends came to 9 bases. The CDR3 runs 11 residues.

A few counts support this clonotype. The V call is TRBV4-1, the J call TRBJ2-4; weak D call: TRBD2 (5 bases). V was cut by 0 bases and J by 0 bases, with 12 bases left in between. Germline V lookup: CDR1 MGHRA, CDR2 YSYEKL. This CDR3 is built from 17 residues. The CDR3 is CASSQEKAAVAKNIQYF. As DNA, the CDR3 is TGCGCCAGCAGCCAAGAAAAGGCAGCGGTAGCCAAAAACATTCAGTACTTC.

The chain couples TRBV5-1 to TRBJ2-3; D is undetermined. The V and J ends lost 5 bases and 3 bases respectively, with 16 bases between them. The germline gives CDR1 SGHRS, CDR2 YFSETQ. The CDR3 totals 15 residues. CDR3 sequence: CASRKWVIVTDTQYF. The CDR3, as DNA: TGCGCCAGCAGAAAATGGGTAATTGTGACAGATACGCAGTATTTT.

This clonotype was counted ten times or more. The V gene is TRBV7-3, the J gene TRBJ2-7; tentative D call: TRBD2 (5 bases). Germline values: CDR1 SGHTA, CDR2 FQGTGA. The CDR3 is 13 residues long. Trimming left V 2 bases short and J 3 bases short, with 8 bases between. This CDR3 reads CASSLSEGYEQYF. DNA of the CDR3: TGTGCCAGCAGCTTATCTGAGGGCTACGAGCAGTACTTC.

The chain recombines TRBV4-2 with TRBJ2-7, with 7 bases that match TRBD2. The length of the CDR3 is 16 residues. Looked up from germline, CDR1 is LGHNA and CDR2 is YNFKEQ. J was trimmed by 1 base and V by 4 bases; bases with no gene match: 10. For the CDR3, the DNA is TGTGCCAGCAGCCGCGGGGGACCGGTATCTTCCTACGAGCAGTACTTC. Protein: CASSRGGPVSSYEQYF.

The chain is built from TRBV5-1 and TRBJ2-3, with TRBD2 matching over 15 bases. Germline V gives CDR1 SGHRS, CDR2 YFSETQ. The J segment lost 3 bases and the V segment lost 4 bases, leaving 12 bases of the junction unmatched. The CDR3 spans 19 residues. CDR3 nucleotides: TGCGCCAGCAGCAAGGGACTAGCGGGAGGAGATGGGACTACAGATACGCAGTATTTT. This encodes CASSKGLAGGDGTTDTQYF.

This clonotype was counted at least ten times. The chain employs TRBV7-6 and TRBJ2-1; the D gene is possibly TRBD1 (6 bases). V was clipped by 2 bases and J by 6 bases, with 11 bases between them. Germline loops: CDR1 SGHVS, CDR2 FNYEAQ. This CDR3 is 14 amino acids long. The CDR3 spells CASSLQGPGNEQFF. The DNA for the CDR3 is TGTGCCAGCAGCTTACAGGGGCCGGGCAATGAGCAGTTCTTC.

Only a few counts were recorded for this clonotype. The V gene is TRBV10-3, the J gene TRBJ2-3; 11 nucleotides line up with TRBD1. V was clipped by 9 bases and J by 4 bases; unmatched bases: 6. Germline V gene lookup returns CDR1 ENHRY and CDR2 SYGVKD. The CDR3 runs 14 residues. The DNA of the CDR3 is TGTGCCATAAGGACAGGGGGCGATGCAGATACGCAGTATTTT. It specifies CAIRTGGDADTQYF.

This rearrangement joins TRBV5-1 to TRBJ2-7; tentatively, D is TRBD1 or TRBD2 (5 bases each). CDR1 SGHRS and CDR2 YFSETQ come from the germline V gene. CDR3 length: 12 amino acids. The V end was cut by 4 bases, the J end by 7 bases, with 12 bases between. The CDR3 reads CASSRDGWEQYF. The CDR3 nucleotides are TGCGCCAGCAGCCGGGACGGATGGGAGCAGTACTTC. Full variable domain (missing parts from reference TRBV5-1 and TRBJ2-7): KAGVTQTPRYLIKTRGQQVTLSCSPISGHRSVSWYQQTPGQGLQFLFEYFSETQRNKGNFPGRFSGRQFSNSRSEMNVSTLELGDSALYLCASSRDGWEQYFGPGTRLTVT.